This passage covers 24 T cell receptor beta chains from one sample sequenced in a study of cytomegalovirus exposure and HLA in healthy donors. Sequencing was performed with immunoSEQ multiplex PCR; in TCRdb, only in-frame clones are kept and a portion is missing. The sample holds roughly 120,000 clones, about 82% seen once. Source material: PBMCs. The receptors were sampled from a man between 18 and 29 years old in good health and CMV-seronegative.

The table lists this clone with a count of one. The chain couples TRBV5-1 to TRBJ2-5, with D tentatively TRBD2 (6 bases). This CDR3 comprises 14 residues. The germline V gene encodes CDR1 SGHRS and CDR2 YFSETQ. The V gene lost 1 base and the J gene lost 2 bases, with 9 bases spanning the gap. CDR3 in DNA: TGCGCCAGCAGCTTGAGTGGGACTCAAGAGACCCAGTACTTC. Residues: CASSLSGTQETQYF. Drawing the rest from reference TRBV5-1 and TRBJ2-5, the complete variable domain is KAGVTQTPRYLIKTRGQQVTLSCSPISGHRSVSWYQQTPGQGLQFLFEYFSETQRNKGNFPGRFSGRQFSNSRSEMNVSTLELGDSALYLCASSLSGTQETQYFGPGTRLLVL.

The chain uses TRBV11-2 and TRBJ1-3, with a tentative D call TRBD1 (6 bases). The V gene lost 1 base and the J gene lost 4 bases, with 11 bases spanning the gap. This CDR3 has 15 residues. The V gene's germline CDR1 is SGHAT and CDR2 FQNNGV. The CDR3 protein is CASSLVGTSGNTIYF. The CDR3 bases are TGTGCCAGCAGCTTAGTTGGGACATCAGGAAACACCATATATTTT.

V and J are TRBV6-1 and TRBJ2-2; tentatively, D is TRBD1 (6 bases). V was clipped by 7 bases and J by 5 bases, with 11 bases between them. This CDR3 has 13 amino acids. Germline CDR1 and CDR2: MNHNS and SASEGT. The CDR3 DNA follows: TGTGCCAGCATCGGGCAGGGGACCGGGGAGCTGTTTTTT. It is translated as CASIGQGTGELFF.

The rearrangement joins TRBV5-5 to TRBJ1-4; 7 nucleotides align to TRBD1. There are 16 residues in the CDR3. Germline loops: CDR1 SGHKS, CDR2 YYEKEE (reference sequence). V shed 4 bases, J shed 0 bases, and the junction held 6 bases outside the gene matches. The CDR3 sequence is CASSGGTVSTNEKLFF. The CDR3 coding sequence is TGTGCCAGCAGCGGTGGGACAGTCTCAACTAATGAAAAACTGTTTTTT.

The chain combines TRBV7-8 with TRBJ1-5; the match to TRBD1 covers 9 bases. The CDR3 extends over 15 amino acids. Germline lookup yields CDR1 SGHVS and CDR2 FQNEAQ. The V and J ends lost 3 bases and 5 bases, in that order; junction bases with no gene match: 5. As DNA, the CDR3 is TGTGCCAGCAGCTTGACAGGACAGGGGTATCAGCCCCAGCATTTT. It codes for CASSLTGQGYQPQHF.

This rearrangement joins TRBV6-1 to TRBJ1-2; D is possibly TRBD1 (6 bases). In germline, CDR1 is MNHNS, CDR2 SASEGT. The V end lost 3 bases, the J end lost 4 bases, and 12 bases lay between the germline ends. CDR3 length: 14 amino acids. Here the CDR3 DNA reads TGTGCCAGCAGTGAGCCCGGACAGCCCTATGGCTACACCTTC. Protein: CASSEPGQPYGYTF.

V and J are TRBV2 and TRBJ2-3; the D is unclear. Germline CDR1 SNHLY, CDR2 FYNNEI. V was clipped by 4 bases and J by 10 bases, with 18 bases between them. This CDR3 contains 14 residues. As DNA, the CDR3 is TGTGCCAGCAGTGGAGTGGCTGCAGGTTTGGCGCAGTATTTT. It yields the protein CASSGVAAGLAQYF.

This clone was observed a few times. V usage is TRBV5-4 and J usage is TRBJ2-5; 9 bases line up with TRBD2. Germline loops: CDR1 SGHNT, CDR2 YYREEE (reference sequence). J was trimmed by 5 bases and V by 4 bases; bases with no gene match: 6. This CDR3 is 14 amino acids long. CDR3 bases: TGTGCCAGCAGCGTCGGGACTAGCCCGGAGACCCAGTACTTC. This codes for CASSVGTSPETQYF.

The chain couples TRBV27 to TRBJ2-3; 8 bases line up with TRBD1. CDR1 and CDR2 from the germline V gene are MNHEY and SMNVEV (reference sequence). The CDR3 extends over 17 amino acids. Trimming cost V 2 bases and J 3 bases; bases outside gene matches: 10. CDR3 residues: CASSLNGGRGRTDTQYF. As DNA, the CDR3 is TGTGCCAGCAGTTTAAATGGTGGCAGGGGGCGTACAGATACGCAGTATTTT.

V and J are TRBV9 and TRBJ2-1; TRBD2 is a possible D gene (6 bases). The CDR3 totals 15 residues. Trimming removed 1 base at V and 4 bases at J, with 12 bases between. From germline, CDR1 is SGDLS and CDR2 YYNGEE. Written as DNA, the CDR3 is TGTGCCAGCAGCGTAATCGCGGGGAGTTACAATGAGCAGTTCTTC. Translating gives CASSVIAGSYNEQFF.

The rearrangement joins TRBV2 to TRBJ1-4; TRBD1 matches at 7 bases. The V and J ends lost 6 bases and 3 bases, in that order; junction bases with no gene match: 4. CDR1 and CDR2 (germline): SNHLY, FYNNEI. The CDR3 has 14 residues. CDR3 protein: CASSDRVANEKLFF. Written as DNA, the CDR3 is TGTGCCAGCAGCGACAGGGTGGCTAATGAAAAACTGTTTTTT.

The chain is built from TRBV19 and TRBJ2-3, with D perhaps matching TRBD2 (5 bases). With 6 bases removed from V and 1 base from J, the gap between germline ends came to 11 bases. Germline CDR1 and CDR2: LNHDA and SQIVND (reference sequence). The CDR3 loop spans 14 amino acids. CDR3 DNA: TGTGCCAGTAGGCGAGGGTTTGGCACAGATACGCAGTATTTT. Its protein is CASRRGFGTDTQYF. Supplemented by reference TRBV19 and TRBJ2-3, the full variable domain reads DGGITQSPKYLFRKEGQNVTLSCEQNLNHDAMYWYRQDPGQGLRLIYYSQIVNDFQKGDIAEGYSVSREKKESFPLTVTSAQKNPTAFYLCASRRGFGTDTQYFGPGTRLTVL.

CDR3 amino acids: CASSLQTGGDQPQHF. The CDR3 DNA sequence: TGTGCCAGCAGCTTACAGACAGGGGGAGATCAGCCCCAGCATTTT. The chain combines TRBV7-2 with TRBJ1-5, with 9 bases fitting TRBD1. V shed 2 bases, J shed 5 bases, and the junction held 4 bases outside the gene matches. The germline gives CDR1 SGHTA, CDR2 FQGNSA. The CDR3 is 15 residues long. Looking up the rest from reference TRBV7-2 and TRBJ1-5 gives the full variable domain: GAGVSQSPSNKVTEKGKDVELRCDPISGHTALYWYRQSLGQGLEFLIYFQGNSAPDKSGLPSDRFSAERTGGSVSTLTIQRTQQEDSAVYLCASSLQTGGDQPQHFGDGTRLSIL.

The rearrangement joins TRBV27 to TRBJ1-3; 9 nucleotides align to TRBD1. The V and J ends lost 6 bases and 0 bases, in that order; junction bases with no gene match: 12. The CDR3 contains 18 residues. Germline CDR1 and CDR2: MNHEY and SMNVEV (reference sequence). CDR3 residues: CASSTGGTGNFSGNTIYF. Here the CDR3 DNA reads TGTGCCAGCAGCACGGGGGGGACAGGGAACTTCTCTGGAAACACCATATATTTT.

This clone was seen just once. This chain links TRBV30 with TRBJ2-5, with TRBD2 matching over 13 bases. V trimming: 2 bases; J trimming: 2 bases; junction bases outside the gene matches: 5. CDR3 size: 16 residues. Germline assignment: CDR1 GTSNPN and CDR2 SVGIG (reference sequence). The CDR3 is CAWSLPTSGRQETQYF. CDR3 DNA sequence: TGTGCCTGGAGTCTCCCGACTAGCGGGAGGCAAGAGACCCAGTACTTC.

This clone was observed a few times. V is TRBV9 and J is TRBJ1-3; the D is unclear. With 4 bases removed from V and 3 bases from J, the gap between germline ends came to 8 bases. CDR1 is SGDLS, CDR2 YYNGEE, per germline. The CDR3 is made up of 13 amino acids. As DNA, the CDR3 is TGTGCCAGCAGCCCCCACGGTGGAAACACCATATATTTT. As protein: CASSPHGGNTIYF.

The V gene is TRBV9, the J gene TRBJ1-4; the D is unclear. In germline, CDR1 is SGDLS, CDR2 YYNGEE. V was cut by 3 bases and J by 7 bases, with 4 bases left in between. The CDR3 length is 11 residues. This chain's CDR3 is CASSDSEKLFF. In nucleotides, the CDR3 is TGTGCCAGCAGCGACAGTGAAAAACTGTTTTTT.

This clone has a single count. V and J are TRBV4-1 and TRBJ1-1; 8 bases match TRBD1. After removal of 4 bases from V and 1 base from J, the junction contained 5 bases not matched to a gene. This CDR3 is 15 amino acids long. The germline CDR1 and CDR2 sequences are MGHRA and YSYEKL. The CDR3 bases are TGCGCCAGCAGCCGAATGGGACAGGAGAACACTGAAGCTTTCTTT. It codes for CASSRMGQENTEAFF.

This clone has a single count. The genes are TRBV5-1 and TRBJ2-7; 9 positions agree with TRBD1. V shed 4 bases, J shed 3 bases, and the junction held 5 bases outside the gene matches. This CDR3 comprises 14 residues. Germline values: CDR1 SGHRS, CDR2 YFSETQ. CDR3 nucleotide sequence: TGCGCCAGCAGCCCCGGGACAGGGAACTACGAGCAGTACTTC. Its translation: CASSPGTGNYEQYF.

This chain connects TRBV27 to TRBJ1-1, with D possibly being TRBD1 (5 bases). Germline values: CDR1 MNHEY, CDR2 SMNVEV (reference sequence). This CDR3 has 13 residues. With 6 bases removed from V and 1 base from J, the gap between germline ends came to 9 bases. CDR3 DNA sequence: TGTGCCAGCAGACTCAGGGAGAACACTGAAGCTTTCTTT. It encodes CASRLRENTEAFF.

A few counts support this clone. The CDR3 DNA sequence: TGCGCCAGCAGCATCGGGACTAGAAGAGGGACCTACAATGAGCAGTTCTTC. This codes for CASSIGTRRGTYNEQFF. This sequence joins TRBV5-1 and TRBJ2-1; 8 bases fit TRBD2. CDR3 length: 17 amino acids. Looked up from germline, CDR1 is SGHRS and CDR2 is YFSETQ. Trimming removed 4 bases from V and 2 bases from J; junction bases left unmatched: 11.

V is TRBV30 and J is TRBJ2-1; 10 bases line up with TRBD2. Germline-derived CDR1 and CDR2 are GTSNPN and SVGIG (reference sequence). The CDR3 sequence is 16 residues long. Trimming removed 2 bases from V and 2 bases from J; junction bases left unmatched: 6. In DNA, the CDR3 is TGTGCCTGGAGTCCTGGAAGCGGGAGGGCCTACAATGAGCAGTTCTTC. Translating gives CAWSPGSGRAYNEQFF.

The V gene is TRBV9, the J gene TRBJ2-6, with D possibly matching TRBD1 (6 bases). Trimming removed 6 bases at V and 0 bases at J, with 10 bases between. Germline V gene data show CDR1 as SGDLS and CDR2 as YYNGEE. The CDR3 contains 15 residues. CDR3 DNA: TGTGCCAGCACCCCCAGGGGCTCTGGGGCCAACGTCCTGACTTTC. It is translated as CASTPRGSGANVLTF.

The chain links TRBV29-1 to TRBJ2-1, with 12 bases identical to TRBD2. The J segment lost 4 bases and the V segment lost 6 bases, leaving 4 bases of the junction unmatched. Germline assignment: CDR1 SQVTM and CDR2 ANQGSEA. The CDR3 is 14 amino acids. CDR3 sequence reads: CSVAGTSGYNEQFF. The CDR3 nucleotides are TGCAGCGTCGCCGGGACTAGCGGGTACAATGAGCAGTTCTTC.